Sequencing of this TCR beta chain was carried out in a study of a mutant IDH1 vaccine in newly diagnosed glioma. Study-wide findings and caveats: In about 94% of patients, immune responses induced by the vaccine occurred.

About this clone itself: The antigen is not known.

CDR3 length equals 12 residues. Germline V gene data show CDR1 as LNHNV and CDR2 as YYDKDF (reference sequence). V dropped 3 bases and J dropped 12; count of bases not matched to a gene: 5. Produced via immunoSEQ multiplex PCR; TCRdb's table is partial and in-frame only. The table lists roughly 60,000 clones, about four fifths of them singletons, with 6.2% in the top ten. Documented time point: week 23, last vaccination. A single vaccine dose contained 300 ug of mutant IDH1 20-mer peptide, and topical imiquimod was used with it. The clonotype was recovered from a man aged 35 to 55 with glioma. This sequence joins TRBV15 and TRBJ2-1; 7 positions match TRBD1. This specimen consisted of PBMCs, obtained from a glioma patient whose treatment included an IDH1 peptide vaccine. The CDR3 region is CATSSGDRRQFF. The CDR3, as DNA: TGTGCCACCAGCAGCGGGGACAGACGGCAGTTCTTC.